One and the same sample provided the 21 T cell receptor beta chains below, sequenced in a study of T cells in Graves' hyperthyroidism and ophthalmopathy (dated by TCRdb to about 2019). The library was generated by multiplex PCR. The instrument was an Illumina HiSeq 2000. TCR beta CDR3 regions were amplified from RNA transcripts. For the first round of RT-PCR on the TCR CDR3, the HTBI primer set was used together with the Qiagen OneStep RT-PCR kit. TCRdb reprocessing: public reads trimmed at Q25 with fastp, clones called with MiXCR, in-frame beta chains kept. Merged by CDR3 protein, the rows form single entries marked with the most common genes and DNA. This sample lists roughly 840,000 distinct CDR3 sequences; 38% were detected once. The ten largest clones add up to 7% to 10% of the sample. The material sequenced was blood. These receptors were collected from a man aged 18 to 35 with Graves' hyperthyroidism.

The chain links TRBV4-1 to TRBJ2-7; the D call may be TRBD1 or TRBD2 (5 bases each). V was trimmed by 7 bases and J by 1 base, leaving 14 bases between them. Germline CDR1 and CDR2: MGHRA and YSYEKL. This CDR3 is 14 amino acids long. The DNA of the CDR3 is TGCGCCAGCAAGAGGGACCCGCGTTCCTACGAGCAGTACTTC. Translated, it gives CASKRDPRSYEQYF.

For this clonotype: A much larger clone differs from this one at a single base, so this may be a read error. The rearrangement links TRBV7-8 to TRBJ1-2; perhaps TRBD1 as D (6 bases). This CDR3 region has 13 residues. From germline, CDR1 is SGHVS and CDR2 FQNEAQ. Written as DNA, the CDR3 is TGTGCCGGCAGCTTAGGGGGGGAAAGTGGCTACACCTTC. Protein product: CAGSLGGESGYTF. Together with reference TRBV7-8 and TRBJ1-2, the CDR3 gives the full variable domain: GAGVSQSPRYKVAKRGQDVALRCDPISGHVSLFWYQQALGQGPEFLTYFQNEAQLDKSGLPSDRFFAERPEGSVSTLKIQRTQQEDSAVYLCAGSLGGESGYTFGSGTRLTVV.

The chain has TRBV25-1 and TRBJ1-1; the match to TRBD1 covers 11 bases. Germline-derived CDR1 and CDR2 are MGHDK and SYGVNS. The V segment lost 5 bases and the J segment 1 base; nucleotides outside the gene matches: 9. CDR3 length equals 17 residues. The CDR3 DNA reads TGTGCCAGCAGTTATGGTTGGGGGACAGGGGGGAACACTGAAGCTTTCTTT. Amino acid sequence: CASSYGWGTGGNTEAFF. The whole variable domain, filled in from reference TRBV25-1 and TRBJ1-1, reads EADIYQTPRYLVIGTGKKITLECSQTMGHDKMYWYQQDPGMELHLIHYSYGVNSTEKGDLSSESTVSRIRTEHFPLTLESARPSHTSQYLCASSYGWGTGGNTEAFFGQGTRLTVV.

V is TRBV7-9 and J is TRBJ2-5; the D gene is possibly TRBD2 (6 bases). Germline CDR1 reads SEHNR; CDR2 reads FQNEAQ (reference sequence). The V and J ends lost 1 base and 4 bases respectively, with 16 bases between them. This CDR3 contains 16 residues. CDR3 region: CASSLVGREWPETQYF. CDR3 sequence (DNA): TGTGCCAGCAGCTTAGTGGGGCGGGAATGGCCAGAGACCCAGTACTTC.

This sequence joins TRBV9 and TRBJ2-2, with D possibly being TRBD2 (5 bases). The germline V and J ends were trimmed by 2 bases and 4 bases, with 12 bases remaining between them. CDR3 size: 15 residues. CDR1 SGDLS and CDR2 YYNGEE come from the germline V gene. CDR3 in DNA: TGTGCCAGCAGCGTGATGGAAGCGGCCACCGGGGAGCTGTTTTTT. Translation gives CASSVMEAATGELFF. Filled out from reference TRBV9 and TRBJ2-2, the complete variable domain reads DSGVTQTPKHLITATGQRVTLRCSPRSGDLSVYWYQQSLDQGLQFLIQYYNGEERAKGNILERFSAQQFPDLHSELNLSSLELGDSALYFCASSVMEAATGELFFGEGSRLTVL.

The V and J genes are TRBV28 and TRBJ1-1, with D unresolved. The length of the CDR3 is 12 residues. V was clipped by 5 bases and J by 6 bases, with 10 bases between them. Germline assignment: CDR1 MDHEN and CDR2 SYDVKM. CDR3 sequence reads: CASSTEGPEAFF. The CDR3, as DNA: TGTGCCAGCAGTACGGAAGGTCCTGAAGCTTTCTTT.

This clonotype has only a few counts. This chain connects TRBV7-3 to TRBJ1-1, with D perhaps TRBD1 (6 bases). There are 16 residues in the CDR3. V lost 1 base, J lost 4 bases, and 16 bases lay in between. CDR1 is SGHTA and CDR2 is FQGTGA in the germline V gene. CDR3 amino acids: CASSLNTGPGGTEAFF. In DNA, the CDR3 is TGTGCCAGCAGCTTAAATACAGGGCCCGGGGGCACTGAAGCTTTCTTT.

This clonotype appeared a few times. The chain joins TRBV9 to TRBJ2-7, with a tentative D call TRBD2 (5 bases). From germline, CDR1 is SGDLS and CDR2 YYNGEE. The CDR3 consists of 13 residues. Trimming shortened V by 4 bases and J by 4 bases, and 12 bases separated the two germline ends. The CDR3 DNA reads as TGTGCCAGCAGCAAGCGGACCGAGTACGAGCAGTACTTC. This codes for CASSKRTEYEQYF.

The table lists this clonotype with a count of one. In nucleotides, the CDR3 is TGTGCCAGCAGCCCGACGGAAACCTACAATGAGCAGTTCTTC. Amino acids: CASSPTETYNEQFF. The V call is TRBV7-6, the J call TRBJ2-1; no definite D call. Trimming pared 5 bases from V and 2 bases from J, leaving 10 bases between. Per germline, CDR1 SGHVS and CDR2 FNYEAQ. The CDR3 runs 14 residues.

A few counts support this clonotype. This rearrangement joins TRBV7-2 to TRBJ1-1; 7 bases map to TRBD1. J was trimmed by 1 base and V by 3 bases; bases with no gene match: 5. CDR1 and CDR2 (germline): SGHTA, FQGNSA. The CDR3 covers 15 residues. The CDR3 nucleotides are TGTGCCAGCAGCTTCATCGGGACAGCGAACACTGAAGCTTTCTTT. This translates into CASSFIGTANTEAFF.

The V and J genes are TRBV9 and TRBJ1-5; 8 nucleotides match TRBD1. CDR3 length: 17 amino acids. Germline V lookup: CDR1 SGDLS, CDR2 YYNGEE. Trimming removed 3 bases from V and 7 bases from J; junction bases left unmatched: 15. CDR3: CASSGQGGQVVSQPQHF. The CDR3, as DNA: TGTGCCAGCAGCGGTCAAGGGGGACAGGTTGTAAGCCAGCCCCAGCATTTT.

This clonotype was seen more than once but under ten times. This rearrangement joins TRBV7-9 to TRBJ2-7; D is unresolved. This CDR3 is 14 amino acids long. The V end was cut by 5 bases, the J end by 2 bases, with 13 bases between. Germline CDR1 and CDR2: SEHNR and FQNEAQ (reference sequence). CDR3 loop: CASSRRTGTYEQYF. The DNA of the CDR3 is TGTGCCAGCAGCCGCCGGACGGGTACCTACGAGCAGTACTTC.

The V call is TRBV15, the J call TRBJ1-2; D unresolved. CDR1 LNHNV and CDR2 YYDKDF come from the germline V gene (reference sequence). This CDR3 has 13 amino acids. The germline V and J ends were trimmed by 0 bases and 12 bases, with 14 bases remaining between them. Here the CDR3 DNA reads TGTGCCACCAGCAGAGATTTGGGCAGCGGAAACACCTTC. It codes for CATSRDLGSGNTF.

This clonotype was detected many times. The genes are TRBV20-1 and TRBJ1-2, with 7 nucleotides matching TRBD1. Germline V gene sequence: CDR1 DFQATT, CDR2 SNEGSKA (reference sequence). The CDR3 sequence is 15 residues long. V dropped 3 bases and J dropped 1; count of bases not matched to a gene: 8. The chain's CDR3 is CSARNDRVDNYGYTF. The CDR3 bases are TGCAGTGCTAGGAATGACAGGGTGGATAACTATGGCTACACCTTC.

This clonotype was seen just once. The chain joins TRBV12-3 or TRBV12-4 to TRBJ1-5; D is undetermined. Trimming pared 6 bases from V and 7 bases from J, leaving 7 bases between. The CDR3 extends over 11 amino acids. This CDR3 is CASSTAQPQHF. CDR3 in DNA: TGTGCCAGCAGCACCGCCCAGCCCCAGCATTTT.

To note about this clonotype: A read error may account for a junction end that differs from germline. The chain joins TRBV10-2 to TRBJ1-2; 8 bases align to TRBD1. The CDR3 is 15 residues long. The germline V gene has CDR1 WSHSY and CDR2 SAAADI. As DNA, the CDR3 is TGTGCCAGCAGCCAACCCGGACAGGGTAGCTATGGCTACACCTTC. It yields the protein CASSQPGQGSYGYTF.

The V call is TRBV15, the J call TRBJ2-7; 7 positions agree with TRBD1. CDR3 length: 13 residues. J lost 6 bases, V lost 5 bases, and 7 bases had no gene match. Germline assignment: CDR1 LNHNV and CDR2 YYDKDF (reference sequence). The CDR3 reads CATSSDRVPEQYF. The CDR3, as DNA: TGTGCCACCAGCTCTGACAGGGTGCCCGAGCAGTACTTC. The full variable domain, completed using reference TRBV15 and TRBJ2-7, is DAMVIQNPRYQVTQFGKPVTLSCSQTLNHNVMYWYQQKSSQAPKLLFHYYDKDFNNEADTPDNFQSRRPNTSFCFLDIRSPGLGDTAMYLCATSSDRVPEQYFGPGTRLTVT.

The J gene is TRBJ2-1, the V gene TRBV7-9; D possibly corresponds to TRBD2 (6 bases). Looked up from germline, CDR1 is SEHNR and CDR2 is FQNEAQ (reference sequence). The CDR3 totals 15 residues. With 4 bases removed from V and 3 bases from J, the gap between germline ends came to 13 bases. The chain's CDR3 is CASSSGGIGYNEQFF. The CDR3 region has the DNA TGTGCCAGCAGCTCGGGCGGGATAGGCTACAATGAGCAGTTCTTC.

In its sample, this clonotype was seen a few times. The CDR3 DNA follows: TGTGCCAGCGCCAAACCCACCTTGAACACTGAAGCTTTCTTT. Its protein product is CASAKPTLNTEAFF. This chain connects TRBV7-2 to TRBJ1-1; D is ambiguous. Trimming stripped 8 bases from V and 0 bases from J, with 13 bases between. In germline, CDR1 is SGHTA, CDR2 FQGNSA. This CDR3 comprises 14 residues.

The chain carries TRBV5-1 and TRBJ2-7; D possibly corresponds to TRBD2 (6 bases). V was trimmed by 4 bases and J by 2 bases, leaving 16 bases between them. The CDR3 is 15 residues long. CDR1 is SGHRS, CDR2 YFSETQ, per germline. The CDR3 region has the DNA TGCGCCAGCAGCCCCGGAGGGGCGGGACCCTACGAGCAGTACTTC. Its protein product is CASSPGGAGPYEQYF.

This chain connects TRBV25-1 to TRBJ2-3; D unclear. The germline gives CDR1 MGHDK, CDR2 SYGVNS. This CDR3 region has 14 residues. V lost 2 bases and J lost 0, with 6 bases in between. This chain's CDR3 is CASSEIGSTDTQYF. In nucleotides, the CDR3 is TGTGCCAGCAGTGAAATAGGAAGCACAGATACGCAGTATTTT.